A single sample gave rise to the 20 T cell receptor beta chains below, sequenced in a study of shared clonotypes between healthy human individuals. Assay: immunoSEQ multiplex PCR; the TCRdb copy retains only in-frame clones and omits some. The table includes some 600,000 clones, approximately 96% detected once. The naive CD8 population came from CD45RO-negative cells selected for CCR7, without terminally differentiated effector memory CD45RA+ cells. Source material: naive CD8+ T cells sorted from blood. The source is a woman in her 30s in good health.

This clone was seen only once. The chain joins TRBV19 to TRBJ2-1, with D perhaps matching TRBD2 (6 bases). Germline V gene lookup returns CDR1 LNHDA and CDR2 SQIVND (reference sequence). The V and J ends lost 4 bases and 12 bases respectively, with 16 bases between them. CDR3 length: 13 residues. The CDR3 DNA reads as TGTGCCAGTAGTACTAGGACTAAGGCAGGGCAGTTCTTC. It translates to CASSTRTKAGQFF.

The J gene is TRBJ2-5, the V gene TRBV10-3; D may be TRBD2 (6 bases). Trimming left V 4 bases short and J 1 base short, with 10 bases between. The germline gives CDR1 ENHRY, CDR2 SYGVKD. The CDR3 loop spans 14 amino acids. The CDR3 loop reads CAISGGTVQETQYF. In nucleotides, the CDR3 is TGTGCCATCAGTGGCGGGACGGTCCAAGAGACCCAGTACTTC.

This chain links TRBV5-6 with TRBJ2-5; possible D gene TRBD1, 6 bases. The length of the CDR3 is 13 residues. Trimming stripped 4 bases from V and 4 bases from J, with 11 bases between. Germline V lookup: CDR1 SGHDT, CDR2 YYEEEE. CDR3 bases: TGTGCCAGCAGCGAGACAGGAGGAGAGACCCAGTACTTC. Its translation: CASSETGGETQYF.

The V call is TRBV28, the J call TRBJ2-7; 7 positions agree with TRBD2. This CDR3 comprises 15 residues. Germline trimming cut 7 bases from V and 5 bases from J; bases unmatched to any gene: 14. Germline CDR1 and CDR2: MDHEN and SYDVKM. The CDR3 region has the DNA TGTGCCAGCACCACCCTATGGGGGGAGGGCCACGAGCAGTACTTC. This translates into CASTTLWGEGHEQYF.

J is TRBJ2-7 and V is TRBV4-1, with a possible D match to TRBD2 (6 bases). Trimming left V 1 base short and J 6 bases short, with 16 bases between. The CDR3 has 15 residues. Germline CDR1 and CDR2: MGHRA and YSYEKL. The CDR3 bases are TGCGCCAGCAGCCAAGTGCGGGGCAGGGAAGGCGAGCAGTACTTC. It specifies CASSQVRGREGEQYF.

The V and J genes are TRBV7-9 and TRBJ2-1; D remains ambiguous. Germline lookup yields CDR1 SEHNR and CDR2 FQNEAQ (reference sequence). The V and J ends lost 5 bases and 9 bases respectively, with 2 bases between them. The CDR3 is 9 residues long. CDR3 bases: TGTGCCAGCAGCCGTGAGCAGTTCTTC. Amino acid sequence: CASSREQFF.

J is TRBJ2-1 and V is TRBV9; D unclear. V gave up 3 bases and J gave up 10 bases, with 8 bases separating them. Germline CDR1 reads SGDLS; CDR2 reads YYNGEE. The CDR3 length is 11 residues. CDR3 in DNA: TGTGCCAGCAGCGCACGAGGAGAGCAGTTCTTC. Translating gives CASSARGEQFF.

The chain employs TRBV27 and TRBJ2-1; TRBD2 aligns across 10 bases. This CDR3 region has 16 residues. The junction had 8 bases not matched to a gene; V was cut back by 5 bases and J by 4 bases. Germline CDR1 reads MNHEY; CDR2 reads SMNVEV (reference sequence). The CDR3: CASSQGLAEGYNEQFF. CDR3 nucleotides: TGTGCCAGCAGTCAAGGACTAGCGGAGGGGTACAATGAGCAGTTCTTC.

The chain has TRBV27 and TRBJ1-1; no reliable D call. CDR3 length: 13 residues. Germline V gene data show CDR1 as MNHEY and CDR2 as SMNVEV (reference sequence). The germline V and J ends were trimmed by 0 bases and 3 bases, with 5 bases remaining between them. CDR3 amino acids: CASSLSRDTEAFF. In DNA form, the CDR3 reads TGTGCCAGCAGTTTATCGAGGGACACTGAAGCTTTCTTT.

This clone has just one count. The rearrangement uses TRBV11-2 and TRBJ2-1; tentatively, D is TRBD1 or TRBD2 (5 bases each). Trimming removed 5 bases at V and 10 bases at J, with 24 bases between. The CDR3 consists of 16 residues. Germline V gene data show CDR1 as SGHAT and CDR2 as FQNNGV. In DNA, the CDR3 is TGTGCCAGCAGCCAAGCGTTCGGGGCAGGCCTGTCGGAGCAGTTCTTC. Amino acids: CASSQAFGAGLSEQFF.

The CDR3: CSVEERPGEQYF. CDR3 in DNA: TGCAGCGTTGAAGAACGACCGGGGGAGCAGTACTTC. The chain carries TRBV29-1 and TRBJ2-7, with D possibly TRBD2 on 5 matching bases. With 0 bases removed from V and 7 bases from J, the gap between germline ends came to 10 bases. Germline V gene data show CDR1 as SQVTM and CDR2 as ANQGSEA. The CDR3 is 12 amino acids.

The rearrangement uses TRBV7-8 and TRBJ2-1, with 8 bases lining up with TRBD2. CDR3 length equals 12 residues. V lost 5 bases and J lost 15; bases outside the gene matches: 9. Germline CDR1 is SGHVS and CDR2 is FQNEAQ. The CDR3 here is CASSPAGTSMFF. DNA for the CDR3: TGTGCCAGCAGCCCAGCCGGGACTAGTATGTTCTTC.

On this clone itself: Other DNA sequences in the same sample also yield this CDR3. The chain combines TRBV4-1 with TRBJ2-7; D is unresolved. The CDR3 sequence is 13 residues long. Germline V gene sequence: CDR1 MGHRA, CDR2 YSYEKL. Trimming cost V 1 base and J 3 bases, with 7 bases left between them. The CDR3 is CASSQVGGYEQYF. CDR3 nucleotides: TGCGCCAGCAGCCAAGTAGGCGGCTACGAGCAGTACTTC.

This chain uses TRBV13 with TRBJ2-2; 9 bases line up with TRBD1. The CDR3 has 16 residues. V shed 5 bases and J 3 bases; nucleotides not matched to a gene: 7. CDR1 and CDR2 from the germline V gene are PRHDT and FYEKMQ (reference sequence). The DNA of the CDR3 is TGTGCCAGCAGCCCGCGGACAGGGGCGGACACCGGGGAGCTGTTTTTT. It is translated as CASSPRTGADTGELFF.

The chain joins TRBV27 to TRBJ2-1, with 9 bases identical to TRBD2. Trimming cost V 2 bases and J 0 bases; bases outside gene matches: 2. The CDR3 totals 16 residues. Germline CDR1 MNHEY, CDR2 SMNVEV (reference sequence). For the CDR3, the DNA is TGTGCCAGCAGTTTAGCGGGAGGGCCCTCCTACAATGAGCAGTTCTTC. This encodes CASSLAGGPSYNEQFF.

The rearrangement joins TRBV11-2 to TRBJ1-5; D is undetermined. The CDR3 has 16 amino acids. CDR1 SGHAT and CDR2 FQNNGV come from the germline V gene. V was cut by 5 bases and J by 2 bases, with 16 bases left in between. The CDR3 sequence is CASSPGIVSGNQPQHF. DNA of the CDR3: TGTGCCAGCAGCCCAGGAATAGTCTCGGGCAATCAGCCCCAGCATTTT.

The rearrangement links TRBV19 to TRBJ2-5; D unclear. The CDR3 runs to 13 residues. Trimming left V 2 bases short and J 2 bases short, with 6 bases between. CDR1 and CDR2 (germline): LNHDA, SQIVND (reference sequence). The CDR3 here is CASSITIQETQYF. CDR3 nucleotide sequence: TGTGCCAGTAGTATAACGATACAAGAGACCCAGTACTTC.

A word on this clone: This CDR3 is also generated by other DNA sequences in the sample. J is TRBJ1-1 and V is TRBV28; D is undetermined. Trimming cost V 2 bases and J 0 bases, with 7 bases left between them. The germline V gene encodes CDR1 MDHEN and CDR2 SYDVKM. The CDR3 contains 14 residues. DNA of the CDR3: TGTGCCAGCAGTTTAGGGCGAGTGAACACTGAAGCTTTCTTT. Protein product: CASSLGRVNTEAFF. The complete variable domain, with remaining parts taken from reference TRBV28 and TRBJ1-1, reads DVKVTQSSRYLVKRTGEKVFLECVQDMDHENMFWYRQDPGLGLRLIYFSYDVKMKEKGDIPEGYSVSREKKERFSLILESASTNQTSMYLCASSLGRVNTEAFFGQGTRLTVV.

The chain couples TRBV28 to TRBJ2-2, with 12 bases matching TRBD2. V lost 2 bases to trimming and J lost 6 bases; unmatched junction nucleotides: 1. CDR1 and CDR2 (germline): MDHEN, SYDVKM. This CDR3 is built from 15 residues. CDR3 amino acids: CASSLLAGGPGELFF. CDR3 sequence (DNA): TGTGCCAGCAGTTTACTAGCGGGAGGGCCCGGGGAGCTGTTTTTT. Drawing the rest from reference TRBV28 and TRBJ2-2, the complete variable domain is DVKVTQSSRYLVKRTGEKVFLECVQDMDHENMFWYRQDPGLGLRLIYFSYDVKMKEKGDIPEGYSVSREKKERFSLILESASTNQTSMYLCASSLLAGGPGELFFGEGSRLTVL.

The chain combines TRBV13 with TRBJ2-7; D gene uncertain. Deletions cut 5 bases from V and 2 bases from J, with 10 bases between. The germline V gene encodes CDR1 PRHDT and CDR2 FYEKMQ (reference sequence). The CDR3 spans 13 residues. As DNA, the CDR3 is TGTGCCAGCAGCCACTCTGCAACCTACGAGCAGTACTTC. Translating gives CASSHSATYEQYF.